This T cell receptor beta chain comes out of a study of blood T cell repertoires in COVID-19. The table came from immunoSEQ multiplex PCR; TCRdb's copy has only in-frame clones and leaves some out. The table shows approximately 210,000 clones, with around 82% occurring only once. The ends were cut back, 0 bases at V and 4 bases at J, with 12 bases in the middle. The CDR3 has 16 residues. From germline, CDR1 is SGHDN and CDR2 FVKESK. This clonotype originated in a man aged 25-45 years with acute COVID-19. This rearrangement joins TRBV14 to TRBJ2-2, with D possibly being TRBD1 (6 bases). Sequenced: PBMCs or T cells enriched from blood (not recorded which). CDR3 in amino acids: CASSQDQQGITGELFF. The CDR3 bases are TGTGCCAGCAGCCAAGATCAACAGGGAATCACCGGGGAGCTGTTTTTT.